This TCR beta chain was retrieved from a study of early T cells in non-severe SARS-CoV-2 infection. The TCR library protocol attached unique molecular identifiers to the individual cDNA molecules. TCRdb independently ran MiXCR on the 5' RACE reads; one entry per CDR3 protein. The sample has roughly 55,000 distinct CDR3 sequences; 6.2% are singletons. Sequenced sample: whole blood. This TCR was recovered from an adult who was a healthcare worker with PCR-confirmed SARS-CoV-2 infection or an uninfected control (not recorded which).

This CDR3 is CATKGLALETQYF. DNA of the CDR3: TGTGCCACCAAGGGACTAGCGTTAGAGACCCAGTACTTC. The V call is TRBV10-3, the J call TRBJ2-5; 10 bases fit TRBD2. The J segment lost 4 bases and the V segment lost 10 bases, leaving 6 bases of the junction unmatched. Germline CDR1 ENHRY, CDR2 SYGVKD. There are 13 residues in the CDR3.